The 19 T cell receptor beta chains reported below all come from one sample, sequenced in a study of CD8+ T cells in alopecia areata. Following extraction, RNA underwent reverse transcription to cDNA, which served as the sequencing template. Method: immunoSEQ multiplex PCR; TCRdb's copy keeps in-frame clones and lacks some. This sample includes around 290,000 clones with no singletons; its ten biggest clones take up 1.2%. Separation of pooled cutaneous lymph node cells was by sorting with CD4, CD8alpha, NKG2D, NKG2ACE and other markers. The sample comprised CD4+ T cells sorted from a lymph node. Receptors were obtained from a C3H/HeJ mouse with alopecia areata. This line is of MHC haplotype H2-k.

As concerns this clone: Gene names are mouse gene names. Sequencing ends 4 residues short of the CDR3 end; the germline J gene provides the rest. V and J are TRBV13-1 and TRBJ2-7, with TRBD2 matching 10 bases. From germline, CDR1 is NSHNY and CDR2 SYGAGN. The CDR3 consists of 15 residues. CDR3 DNA (partial): TGTGCCAGCAGTGATATAGCGGACTGGGGGTAT. Translated: CASSDIADWGY. The whole CDR3 sequence reads CASSDIADWGYEQYF.

This clone showed up many times. Gene and germline names: mouse. The read finishes 4 residues shy of the CDR3 end, and the germline J gene is used to complete it. The chain joins TRBV1 to TRBJ2-3; TRBD2 matches 10 bases. This CDR3 spans 14 amino acids. Germline CDR1 NSQYPW, CDR2 LRSPGD (reference sequence). V lost 4 bases and J lost 3; bases outside the gene matches: 1. Partial CDR3 DNA: TGCACCTGCAGTGGGGGACTGGGGGCAGAA. It yields the protein CTCSGGLGAE. The CDR3 in full is CTCSGGLGAETLYF. Full variable domain (outside the CDR3, taken from reference TRBV1 and TRBJ2-3): VTLLEQNPRWRLVPRGQAVNLRCILKNSQYPWMSWYQQDLQKQLQWLFTLRSPGDKEVKSLPGADYLATRVTDTELRLQVANMSQGRTLYCTCSGGLGAETLYFGSGTRLTVL.

Turning to this clone: Genes here carry mouse names. The read terminates 4 residues before the CDR3 end, so the remaining end is supplied by the germline J gene. Within the sample, other DNA sequences also encode this same CDR3. The chain combines TRBV5 with TRBJ2-7, with TRBD2 matching 10 bases. This CDR3 comprises 15 residues. The J segment lost 0 bases and the V segment lost 4 bases, leaving 3 bases of the junction unmatched. From germline, CDR1 is LGHNA and CDR2 YNLKQL (reference sequence). The CDR3 protein is CASSPRLGGSYEQYF. CDR3 DNA, as far as it was read: TGTGCCAGCAGCCCCCGACTGGGGGGCTCCTAT.

The sample holds a few counts of this clone. Mouse gene names and germline throughout. The CDR3 end lies 4 residues beyond the end of the read and is filled in from the germline J gene. The J gene is TRBJ1-2, the V gene TRBV13-3; 9 bases fit TRBD1. CDR1 is NNHDY and CDR2 is SYVADS in the germline V gene. The CDR3 has 14 residues. Losses at the gene ends were 4 bases for V and 4 bases for J; bases not matched to a gene: 5. The CDR3 sequence: CASSSGTGPSDYTF. Incomplete CDR3 DNA: TGTGCCAGCAGTTCCGGGACAGGGCCCTCC.

This clone was seen only a few times. The gene names here belong to mouse. The read is 4 residues too short to cover the CDR3 end, so that end is filled in from the germline J gene. The identical CDR3 is also encoded by other nucleotide sequences in the sample. The rearrangement links TRBV13-2 to TRBJ1-2; no definite D call. The CDR3 has 15 residues. CDR1 and CDR2 (germline): NNHNN, SYGAGS (reference sequence). The germline V and J ends were trimmed by 0 bases and 0 bases, with 9 bases remaining between them. The CDR3 loop reads CASGDAGNANSDYTF. The CDR3 bases that were read are TGTGCCAGCGGTGATGCAGGCAATGCAAACTCC.

On this clone itself: Possible read error: a much larger clone is one base away. Gene names are mouse gene names. The read is 4 residues too short to cover the CDR3 end, so that end is filled in from the germline J gene. The same CDR3 arises from other DNA sequences in this sample as well. The chain joins TRBV13-1 to TRBJ2-1; maybe TRBD1 (6 bases). The CDR3 sequence is 13 residues long. Germline CDR1 NSHNY, CDR2 SYGAGN. Trimming left V 5 bases short and J 3 bases short, with 9 bases between. Partial CDR3 DNA: TGTGCCAGCAGCGGGGACATCTATGCT. Translated, it gives CASSGDIYA. The whole CDR3 sequence reads CASSGDIYAEQFF.

For this clone: Gene labels here are mouse ones. The CDR3 end lies 4 residues beyond the end of the read and is filled in from the germline J gene. The chain has TRBV1 and TRBJ2-5, with 10 bases matching TRBD1. The germline V gene has CDR1 NSQYPW and CDR2 LRSPGD (reference sequence). The CDR3 has 16 residues. V dropped 7 bases and J dropped 0; count of bases not matched to a gene: 7. This CDR3 reads CTCTPDRGVNQDTQYF. The sequenced CDR3 bases are TGCACCTGCACCCCGGACAGGGGGGTTAACCAAGAC.

This clone occurred a few times. The germline and genes are mouse ones. The read halts 4 residues ahead of the CDR3 end, with the missing end drawn from the germline J gene. This chain uses TRBV31 with TRBJ2-2; 10 bases map to TRBD1. Per the germline V gene, CDR1 is GKSSPN and CDR2 is SITVG. The CDR3 covers 15 residues. The V gene end was trimmed by 5 bases and the J gene end by 2 bases; junction bases not matched to a gene: 5. The CDR3 bases that were read are TGTGCCTGGGGCCGGGACAGGGGTAACACCGGG. Protein product: CAWGRDRGNTG. The entire CDR3 sequence reads CAWGRDRGNTGQLYF. The full variable domain, its missing parts supplied by reference TRBV31 and TRBJ2-2, is AQTIHQWPVAEIKAVGSPLSLGCTIKGKSSPNLYWYWQATGGTLQQLFYSITVGQVESVVQLNLSASRPKDDQFILSTEKLLLSHSGFYLCAWGRDRGNTGQLYFGEGSKLTVL.

This clone has just a few counts. Gene names are the mouse ones. The DNA ends 4 residues before the CDR3 does, and the rest of the CDR3 is filled in from the germline J gene. Other nucleotide sequences from this sample produce the same CDR3. The chain couples TRBV17 to TRBJ2-7; D is perhaps TRBD1 (5 bases). Germline CDR1 is MNHDT and CDR2 is YYDKIL. This CDR3 spans 12 amino acids. The CDR3 loop is CASSRGGDEQYF. CDR3 DNA (partial): TGTGCTAGCAGTAGAGGAGGGGAT.

This clone occurred a few times. Gene names are mouse gene names. The CDR3 end lies 4 residues beyond the end of the read and is filled in from the germline J gene. The sample carries other DNA sequences with the same CDR3. This chain joins TRBV19 and TRBJ2-7; 11 bases map to TRBD2. Germline CDR1 is FNHDT and CDR2 is SITEND (reference sequence). The CDR3 extends over 14 amino acids. CDR3 DNA (partial): TGTGCCAGCAGTCTGGGGACTGGGGGAGAT. Translating it yields CASSLGTGGD. From start to end, the CDR3 is CASSLGTGGDEQYF.

A word on this clone: The listed genes are named as in mouse. The CDR3 goes on 4 residues after the read ends, and that part is filled in from the germline J gene. V gene TRBV1 combines with J gene TRBJ2-3; tentatively, D is TRBD1 (5 bases). The V gene lost 0 bases and the J gene lost 1 base, with 14 bases spanning the gap. The CDR3 consists of 17 residues. Germline assignment: CDR1 NSQYPW and CDR2 LRSPGD (reference sequence). The CDR3 loop is CTCSAERGRGGAETLYF. The sequenced CDR3 bases are TGCACCTGCAGTGCAGAGAGGGGAAGGGGTGGTGCAGAA.

Remarks on this clone: Gene names follow the mouse nomenclature. The read halts 4 residues ahead of the CDR3 end, with the missing end drawn from the germline J gene. The chain carries TRBV1 and TRBJ2-1; possible D gene TRBD1, 6 bases. The V end was cut by 5 bases, the J end by 3 bases, with 11 bases between. Germline-derived CDR1 and CDR2 are NSQYPW and LRSPGD (reference sequence). This CDR3 is built from 14 residues. The covered CDR3 bases are TGCACCTGCAGTCCCGGGGACACCTATGCT. Translation: CTCSPGDTYA. The CDR3 reads in full as CTCSPGDTYAEQFF.

About this clone itself: Gene names are the mouse ones. The DNA ends 4 residues before the CDR3 does, and the rest of the CDR3 is filled in from the germline J gene. The chain uses TRBV13-1 and TRBJ2-7; the match to TRBD2 covers 9 bases. CDR3 size: 14 residues. Unmatched junction bases numbered 2, after V lost 2 bases and J lost 2 bases. Germline V gene lookup returns CDR1 NSHNY and CDR2 SYGAGN. The CDR3 loop is CASSEWGGAYEQYF. The CDR3 DNA, read in part, is TGTGCCAGCAGTGAGTGGGGGGGCGCCTAT.

A few counts support this clone. Any gene name here is a mouse gene name. The read ends 4 residues shy of where the CDR3 ends; the end is completed using the germline J gene. The chain combines TRBV13-1 with TRBJ2-7; tentatively, D is TRBD2 (7 bases). V was trimmed by 1 base and J by 0 bases, leaving 11 bases between them. The CDR3 length is 15 residues. Germline V gene data show CDR1 as NSHNY and CDR2 as SYGAGN. The sequenced part of the CDR3 DNA is TGTGCCAGCAGTGATATGGGGGGCCTCTCCTAT. Translating it yields CASSDMGGLSY. The full CDR3 is CASSDMGGLSYEQYF.

This clone has more than one count but fewer than ten. It may be a read error: a sequence one base away is much more abundant. Gene names follow the mouse nomenclature. The read is 4 residues too short to cover the CDR3 end, so that end is filled in from the germline J gene. This chain uses TRBV19 with TRBJ1-2; no firm D call. There are 13 residues in the CDR3. Germline CDR1 and CDR2: FNHDT and SITEND (reference sequence). V lost 1 base and J 1 base, leaving 5 bases between the germline ends. This CDR3 reads CASSINRNSDYTF. The sequenced CDR3 bases are TGTGCCAGCAGTATAAACAGAAACTCC. Full variable domain (rest looked up from reference TRBV19 and TRBJ1-2): GGIITQTPKFLIGQEGQKLTLKCQQNFNHDTMYWYRQDSGKGLRLIYYSITENDLQKGDLSEGYDASREKKSSFSLTVTSAQKNEMAVFLCASSINRNSDYTFGSGTRLLVI.

This clone was seen only a few times. Genes and germline are mouse. From the germline J gene comes the end of the CDR3, since the read stops 4 residues before it. The same CDR3 also results from other DNA sequences found in this sample. The chain couples TRBV19 to TRBJ2-7; TRBD1 aligns across 10 bases. Per germline, CDR1 FNHDT and CDR2 SITEND (reference sequence). The CDR3 is 14 amino acids. Unmatched junction bases numbered 4, after V lost 4 bases and J lost 3 bases. The DNA read from the CDR3 is TGTGCCAGCAGTCACCGGGACAGGGGCTAT. Encoded protein: CASSHRDRGY. The entire CDR3 is CASSHRDRGYEQYF.

Notes on this clone: Germline and genes here are mouse. The read terminates 4 residues before the CDR3 end, so the remaining end is supplied by the germline J gene. This rearrangement joins TRBV13-1 to TRBJ2-3; 14 nucleotides match TRBD2. V lost 2 bases, J lost 2 bases, and 4 bases stayed unmatched. CDR1 and CDR2 (germline): NSHNY, SYGAGN. The CDR3 contains 17 residues. CDR3 bases read: TGTGCCAGCAGTGAGGGACTGGGGGGGCGCGTTGCAGAA. It encodes CASSEGLGGRVAE. The whole CDR3 reads CASSEGLGGRVAETLYF.

About this clone itself: Germline and genes here are mouse. The DNA ends 4 residues before the CDR3 does, and the rest of the CDR3 is filled in from the germline J gene. The V gene is TRBV17, the J gene TRBJ2-7; TRBD2 agrees at 9 bases. This CDR3 is built from 15 residues. CDR1 and CDR2 (germline): MNHDT, YYDKIL. Losses at the gene ends were 4 bases for V and 3 bases for J; bases not matched to a gene: 7. CDR3: CASSNRDWDFYEQYF. CDR3 DNA (partial): TGTGCTAGCAGTAACCGGGACTGGGACTTCTAT.

This clone has just a few counts. Gene names and germline refer to mouse. The read terminates 4 residues ahead of where the CDR3 ends, so the germline J gene completes it. The sample contains more than one DNA sequence encoding this CDR3. The rearrangement links TRBV1 to TRBJ1-1, with TRBD1 identical over 7 bases. CDR3 length equals 12 residues. The V gene's germline CDR1 is NSQYPW and CDR2 LRSPGD (reference sequence). The CDR3 sequence is CTCSAGTAEVFF. The part of the CDR3 DNA that was read is TGCACCTGCAGTGCCGGGACAGCA.